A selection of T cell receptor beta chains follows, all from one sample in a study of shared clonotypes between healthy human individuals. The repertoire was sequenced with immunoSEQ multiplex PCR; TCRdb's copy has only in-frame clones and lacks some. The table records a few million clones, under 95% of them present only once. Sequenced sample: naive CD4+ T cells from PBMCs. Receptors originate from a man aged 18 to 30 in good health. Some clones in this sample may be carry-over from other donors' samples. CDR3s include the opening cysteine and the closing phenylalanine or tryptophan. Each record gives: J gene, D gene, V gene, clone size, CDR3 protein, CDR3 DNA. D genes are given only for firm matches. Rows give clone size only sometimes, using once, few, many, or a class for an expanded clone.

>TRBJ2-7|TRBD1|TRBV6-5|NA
CASKQGARYEQYF
TGTGCCAGCAAACAGGGGGCTCGCTACGAGCAGTACTTC
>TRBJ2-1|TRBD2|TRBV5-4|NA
CASSLAGGLARNEQFF
TGTGCCAGCAGCTTGGCGGGGGGGCTAGCCCGCAATGAGCAGTTCTTC
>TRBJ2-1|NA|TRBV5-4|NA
CASSLGGPGSSYNEQFF
TGTGCCAGCAGCTTGGGGGGCCCCGGGAGCTCCTACAATGAGCAGTTCTTC
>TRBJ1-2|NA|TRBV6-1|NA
CASDGTAGYTF
TGTGCCAGTGATGGGACGGCCGGCTACACCTTC
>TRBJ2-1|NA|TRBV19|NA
CASGRGPGLYNEQFF
TGTGCCAGTGGGAGGGGGCCGGGACTCTACAATGAGCAGTTCTTC
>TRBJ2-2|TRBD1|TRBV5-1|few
CASRDPGQTNTGELFF
TGCGCCAGCAGAGACCCGGGACAGACGAACACCGGGGAGCTGTTTTTT
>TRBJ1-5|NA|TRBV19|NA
CASKLIGFDQPQHF
TGTGCCAGCAAACTCATCGGATTCGATCAGCCCCAGCATTTT
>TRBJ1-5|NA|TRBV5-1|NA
CASSLVPSQPQHF
TGCGCCAGCAGCTTGGTACCGAGTCAGCCCCAGCATTTT
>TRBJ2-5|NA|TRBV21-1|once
CASYPAPTTQYF
TGTGCCAGCTATCCGGCCCCAACGACCCAGTACTTC
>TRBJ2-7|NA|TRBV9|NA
CASSVEGANRYEQYF
TGTGCCAGCAGCGTAGAAGGGGCGAATCGGTACGAGCAGTACTTC
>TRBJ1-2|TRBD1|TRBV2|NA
CASRGQGAGGYTF
TGTGCCAGCAGGGGGCAGGGGGCGGGCGGCTACACCTTC
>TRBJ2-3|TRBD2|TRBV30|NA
CAWSLGGRGDTQYF
TGTGCCTGGAGCCTAGGCGGGAGGGGAGATACGCAGTATTTT
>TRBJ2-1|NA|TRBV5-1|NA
CASSLATLNEQFF
TGCGCCAGCAGCTTGGCCACGTTGAATGAGCAGTTCTTC
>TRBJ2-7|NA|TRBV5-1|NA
CASSFGAGNDEQYF
TGCGCCAGCAGCTTTGGAGCAGGGAATGACGAGCAGTACTTC
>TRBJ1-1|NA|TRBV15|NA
CATSTLRDGRTPGTEAFF
TGTGCCACCAGCACTCTCCGGGACGGGCGGACTCCGGGCACTGAAGCTTTCTTT
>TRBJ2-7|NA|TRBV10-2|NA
CASSESGPEQYF
TGCGCCAGCAGTGAGAGCGGTCCCGAGCAGTACTTC
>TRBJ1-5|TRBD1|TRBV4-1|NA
CASSRRGTVNQPQHF
TGCGCCAGCAGCCGGAGAGGGACAGTCAATCAGCCCCAGCATTTT
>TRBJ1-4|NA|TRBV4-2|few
CASSQDVRSNEKLFF
TGTGCCAGCAGCCAAGATGTAAGGTCTAATGAAAAACTGTTTTTT
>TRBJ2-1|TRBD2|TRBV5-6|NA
CASSFGLAAFYNEQFF
TGTGCCAGCAGCTTTGGACTAGCGGCCTTCTACAATGAGCAGTTCTTC
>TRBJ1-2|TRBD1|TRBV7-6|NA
CASSLQPGTAYGYTF
TGTGCCAGCAGCTTGCAACCCGGGACAGCTTATGGCTACACCTTC
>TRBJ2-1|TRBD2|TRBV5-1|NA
CASSLEMGGSSYNEQFF
TGCGCCAGCAGCTTGGAAATGGGCGGGAGCTCCTACAATGAGCAGTTCTTC
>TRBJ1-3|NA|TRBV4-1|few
CASSQTGNRDTIYF
TGCGCCAGCAGCCAGACAGGTAACCGGGACACCATATATTTT
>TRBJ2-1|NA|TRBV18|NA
CASSPLPGHLEYNEQFF
TGTGCCAGCTCACCACTGCCCGGACATTTAGAATACAATGAGCAGTTCTTC
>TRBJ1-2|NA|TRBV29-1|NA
CSAGVSGYTF
TGCAGCGCAGGGGTTTCTGGCTACACCTTC
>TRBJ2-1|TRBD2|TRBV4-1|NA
CASSLGLAVYNEQFF
TGCGCCAGCAGCCTAGGACTAGCGGTCTACAATGAGCAGTTCTTC
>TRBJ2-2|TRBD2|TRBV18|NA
CASSTRGGANTGELFF
TGTGCCAGCTCCACCCGGGGGGGCGCGAACACCGGGGAGCTGTTTTTT
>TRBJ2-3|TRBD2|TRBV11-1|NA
CASSSGTSSLTDTQYF
TGTGCCAGCAGCTCAGGGACTAGCTCTCTCACAGATACGCAGTATTTT
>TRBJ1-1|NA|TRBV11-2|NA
CASSLNTEAFF
TGTGCCAGTTCTTTAAACACTGAAGCTTTCTTT
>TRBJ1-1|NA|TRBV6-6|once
CASRPGIMNTEAFF
TGTGCCAGCAGACCAGGGATTATGAACACTGAAGCTTTCTTT
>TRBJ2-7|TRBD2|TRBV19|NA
CASSSLAGVNEQYF
TGTGCCAGTAGTAGCCTAGCGGGAGTAAACGAGCAGTACTTC
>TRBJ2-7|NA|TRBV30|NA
CAWNSDIGYEQYF
TGTGCCTGGAACTCGGACATCGGCTACGAGCAGTACTTC
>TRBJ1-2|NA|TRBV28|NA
CASSLRQDYGYTF
TGTGCCAGCAGTTTAAGACAGGACTATGGCTACACCTTC
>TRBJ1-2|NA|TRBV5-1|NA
CASSSSQTGYGYTF
TGCGCCAGCAGCTCGTCACAAACAGGTTATGGCTACACCTTC
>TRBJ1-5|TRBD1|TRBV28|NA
CASRTGGNQPQHF
TGTGCCAGCCGAACAGGGGGCAATCAGCCCCAGCATTTT
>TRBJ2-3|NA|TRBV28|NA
CASSLYGGSDTQYF
TGTGCCAGCAGTTTATATGGGGGTTCAGATACGCAGTATTTT
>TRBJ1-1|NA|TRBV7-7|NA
CASSFRAMNTEAFF
TGTGCCAGCAGCTTCAGAGCCATGAACACTGAAGCTTTCTTT
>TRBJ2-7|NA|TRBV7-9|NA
CASSLDLLGPYEQYF
TGTGCCAGCAGCTTAGACTTGCTCGGACCCTACGAGCAGTACTTC
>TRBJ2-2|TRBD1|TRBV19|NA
CASSWTGENGELFF
TGTGCCAGTAGCTGGACAGGGGAGAACGGGGAGCTGTTTTTT
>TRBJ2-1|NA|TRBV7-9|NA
CASSRPQGTYNEQFF
TGTGCCAGCAGCCGACCACAGGGTACCTACAATGAGCAGTTCTTC
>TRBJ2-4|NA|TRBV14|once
CASSLLGGKNIQYF
TGTGCCAGCAGCCTCCTCGGGGGCAAAAACATTCAGTACTTC